This is a list of T cell receptor beta chains from one sample in a study of identical twins. From the 5' RACE reads, TCRdb called clonotypes with MiXCR, one entry per CDR3 protein. The repertoire includes about 890,000 distinct CDR3 sequences, 9% to 15% of them detected once, and about 1.5% sits in the top ten. These data were also filed under a second study, of yellow fever vaccine responses in identical twins.

The sequencing input was PBMCs. The origin of the receptors is a young woman in good health. CDR3s include the opening cysteine and the closing phenylalanine or tryptophan.

V: TRBV5-1; J: TRBJ2-1; CDR3: CASSGGGVRNEQFF
V: TRBV7-8; J: TRBJ2-3; CDR3: CASSLANSAGPSTDTQYF
V: TRBV5-5; J: TRBJ1-6; CDR3: CASSKRGASPNSPLHF
V: TRBV24-1; J: TRBJ2-7; CDR3: CATSDFRTGGGYEQYF
V: TRBV7-9; J: TRBJ1-5; CDR3: CASSRVGGKIGNQPQHF
V: TRBV10-3; J: TRBJ1-2; CDR3: CAISGAGRGSGGYTF
V: TRBV12-3/TRBV12-4; J: TRBJ2-7; CDR3: CASSFHIGGRASYEQYF
V: TRBV5-5; J: TRBJ2-2; CDR3: CASSWAFGTGELFF
V: TRBV5-1; J: TRBJ2-1; CDR3: CASSYGQASSYNEQFF
V: TRBV6-1; J: TRBJ2-5; CDR3: CASSRDSQNGETQYF
V: TRBV6-2/TRBV6-3; J: TRBJ2-4; CDR3: CATWGETGIWEAKNIQYF
V: TRBV6-1; J: TRBJ1-2; CDR3: CASSAGTENYGYTF
V: TRBV7-2; J: TRBJ2-5; CDR3: CASSQRDRGLEETQYF